One sample yielded the 21 T cell receptor beta chains listed below, sequenced in a study of control samples from healthy donors and cancer patients. Method: immunoSEQ multiplex PCR; TCRdb's copy keeps in-frame clones and lacks some. This sample has about 180,000 clones, with around 90% found just once. Material: blood. The source of these receptors is a woman between 45 and 60 years old in good health.

This chain links TRBV27 with TRBJ2-5, with 9 bases aligning to TRBD1. The junction had 8 bases not matched to a gene; V was cut back by 4 bases and J by 2 bases. The CDR3 has 16 residues. CDR1 MNHEY and CDR2 SMNVEV come from the germline V gene (reference sequence). CDR3 region: CASSSLGTGIQETQYF. The CDR3 region has the DNA TGTGCCAGCAGTTCTCTTGGGACAGGGATACAAGAGACCCAGTACTTC.

DNA for the CDR3: TGTGCCACCAGCAGAGATTCAAGGGTGAACACCGGGGAGCTGTTTTTT. Amino acids: CATSRDSRVNTGELFF. The V call is TRBV15, the J call TRBJ2-2; no clear D gene. V was cut by 0 bases and J by 1 base, with 9 bases left in between. In germline, CDR1 is LNHNV, CDR2 YYDKDF (reference sequence). The CDR3 spans 16 residues.

The chain links TRBV7-6 to TRBJ2-7; 8 bases line up with TRBD1. Trimming took 5 bases from V and 5 from J; bases not matched to a gene: 11. Germline-derived CDR1 and CDR2 are SGHVS and FNYEAQ. This CDR3 is built from 15 residues. CDR3 coding DNA: TGTGCCAGCAGCCAAGCCGGGACAGGTACAAACGAGCAGTACTTC. This translates into CASSQAGTGTNEQYF.

The V gene is TRBV5-6, the J gene TRBJ1-4; no clear D gene. The CDR3 covers 15 residues. V was clipped by 0 bases and J by 2 bases, with 8 bases between them. Germline V lookup: CDR1 SGHDT, CDR2 YYEEEE. The CDR3 DNA reads as TGTGCCAGCAGCTTGGACAGCACCACTAATGAAAAACTGTTTTTT. Translated: CASSLDSTTNEKLFF. The entire variable domain, with the rest obtained from reference TRBV5-6 and TRBJ1-4, is as follows: DAGVTQSPTHLIKTRGQQVTLRCSPKSGHDTVSWYQQALGQGPQFIFQYYEEEERQRGNFPDRFSGHQFPNYSSELNVNALLLGDSALYLCASSLDSTTNEKLFFGSGTQLSVL.

The CDR3 loop is CASSARESWGTQYF. CDR3 DNA sequence: TGTGCCAGCAGCGCGAGGGAGTCCTGGGGGACCCAGTACTTC. The rearrangement links TRBV9 to TRBJ2-5; D perhaps matches TRBD2 (5 bases). V was trimmed by 3 bases and J by 7 bases, leaving 16 bases between them. CDR1 is SGDLS, CDR2 YYNGEE, per germline. CDR3 length: 14 amino acids.

This sequence joins TRBV5-1 and TRBJ2-1; a weak D match, TRBD1 (6 bases). CDR1 is SGHRS, CDR2 YFSETQ, per germline. The CDR3 is 15 residues long. V shed 4 bases and J shed 1 base, with 12 bases lying between them. Here the CDR3 reads CASSAEGVSYNEQFF. CDR3 in DNA: TGCGCCAGCAGCGCCGAGGGGGTATCCTACAATGAGCAGTTCTTC.

CDR3 region: CSVEDRKAFF. For the CDR3, the DNA is TGCAGCGTTGAGGACAGGAAAGCTTTCTTT. V is TRBV29-1 and J is TRBJ1-1; 7 bases agree with TRBD1. Unmatched junction bases numbered 1, after V lost 3 bases and J lost 9 bases. This CDR3 is built from 10 residues. Germline lookup yields CDR1 SQVTM and CDR2 ANQGSEA.

V and J are TRBV2 and TRBJ1-4; maybe TRBD1 (5 bases). The V end was cut by 8 bases, the J end by 8 bases, with 12 bases between. CDR1 and CDR2 (germline): SNHLY, FYNNEI. This CDR3 has 12 residues. CDR3 nucleotides: TGTGCCAGCGGGGGGTTTGGGGAAAAACTGTTTTTT. This gives the protein CASGGFGEKLFF.

The chain couples TRBV28 to TRBJ1-6, with D tentatively TRBD1 (6 bases). In germline, CDR1 is MDHEN, CDR2 SYDVKM. The CDR3 contains 14 residues. Trimming cost V 6 bases and J 9 bases, with 15 bases left between them. CDR3 nucleotide sequence: TGTGCCAGCAGCCCCCCCTCCAGGGGTTCACCCCTCCACTTT. It translates to CASSPPSRGSPLHF.

In its sample, this clone was seen once. DNA for the CDR3: TGTGCCAGCAGTGTATATGGGGCCAACGTCCTGACTTTC. This translates into CASSVYGANVLTF. The rearrangement joins TRBV2 to TRBJ2-6; D unclear. V lost 4 bases and J lost 3, with 4 bases in between. CDR1 and CDR2 (germline): SNHLY, FYNNEI. The CDR3 contains 13 residues.

The chain uses TRBV5-1 and TRBJ1-4, with D possibly TRBD1 on 5 matching bases. The germline V gene encodes CDR1 SGHRS and CDR2 YFSETQ. The CDR3 consists of 15 residues. V was pared by 1 base and J by 6 bases, with 13 bases between. The CDR3 DNA sequence: TGCGCCAGCAGCTTGATCGGGGACGTTTATGAAAAACTGTTTTTT. Its protein is CASSLIGDVYEKLFF.

The rearrangement uses TRBV19 and TRBJ1-1, with 8 positions matching TRBD1. V was pared by 5 bases and J by 1 base, with 6 bases of the junction left unmatched. CDR3 length equals 15 residues. Germline V gene sequence: CDR1 LNHDA, CDR2 SQIVND (reference sequence). The CDR3 nucleotides read TGTGCCAGTAGTCCACAGGGACAGGCGAACACTGAAGCTTTCTTT. It yields the protein CASSPQGQANTEAFF. Combining the CDR3 with reference TRBV19 and TRBJ1-1 gives the whole variable domain DGGITQSPKYLFRKEGQNVTLSCEQNLNHDAMYWYRQDPGQGLRLIYYSQIVNDFQKGDIAEGYSVSREKKESFPLTVTSAQKNPTAFYLCASSPQGQANTEAFFGQGTRLTVV.

Only one count was recorded for this clone. This chain links TRBV6-5 with TRBJ2-1; TRBD2 might be the D (5 bases). V was pared by 6 bases and J by 4 bases, with 10 bases between. Germline CDR1 and CDR2: MNHEY and SVGAGI. This CDR3 region has 13 residues. The CDR3 here is CASSPGFYNEQFF. CDR3 DNA: TGTGCCAGCAGCCCGGGGTTTTACAATGAGCAGTTCTTC.

J is TRBJ2-2 and V is TRBV5-1; 12 bases line up with TRBD2. The CDR3 is 16 residues long. Germline V gene data show CDR1 as SGHRS and CDR2 as YFSETQ. Unmatched junction bases numbered 7, after V lost 4 bases and J lost 6 bases. The CDR3 region is CASSGRTSGAPGELFF. CDR3 coding DNA: TGCGCCAGCAGCGGCAGGACTAGCGGGGCCCCCGGGGAGCTGTTTTTT.

CDR3 protein: CASSLATGTVNTDTQYF. CDR3 DNA: TGCGCCAGCAGCTTGGCAACCGGGACAGTGAACACAGATACGCAGTATTTT. J is TRBJ2-3 and V is TRBV5-1, with 7 positions matching TRBD1. Trimming at V came to 0 bases and at J to 2 bases, leaving 9 bases not matched to a gene. This CDR3 is 17 amino acids long. Germline V gene lookup returns CDR1 SGHRS and CDR2 YFSETQ.

This clone was counted a few times. The rearrangement links TRBV7-8 to TRBJ1-3, with D tentatively TRBD1 (5 bases). This CDR3 comprises 15 residues. The germline CDR1 and CDR2 sequences are SGHVS and FQNEAQ. V lost 5 bases and J 0 bases, leaving 11 bases between the germline ends. The CDR3 DNA is TGTGCCAGCAGCGACAGCCGGATCTCTGGAAACACCATATATTTT. Protein product: CASSDSRISGNTIYF.

The rearrangement joins TRBV7-2 to TRBJ1-1; TRBD1 might be the D (6 bases). The CDR3 is 15 amino acids. V lost 1 base and J 5 bases, leaving 14 bases between the germline ends. CDR1 and CDR2 (germline): SGHTA, FQGNSA. The CDR3 loop is CASSLEARGMTEAFF. The CDR3 nucleotides read TGTGCCAGCAGCTTAGAGGCCAGGGGAATGACTGAAGCTTTCTTT.

V and J are TRBV6-6 and TRBJ2-7; 7 bases match TRBD2. Germline CDR1 reads MNHNY; CDR2 reads SVGAGI (reference sequence). The ends lost 6 bases at V and 7 bases at J; junction bases unmatched: 18. CDR3 size: 16 residues. The CDR3 here is CASRDPGAAGPREQYF. For the CDR3, the DNA is TGTGCCAGCAGGGACCCCGGGGCAGCGGGGCCTCGGGAGCAGTACTTC.

This sequence joins TRBV15 and TRBJ2-1; 10 positions agree with TRBD2. V dropped 5 bases and J dropped 8; count of bases not matched to a gene: 6. Germline V gives CDR1 LNHNV, CDR2 YYDKDF (reference sequence). This CDR3 spans 14 amino acids. CDR3 nucleotides: TGTGCCACCAGCGCTAGCGGGGGACACCATGAGCAGTTCTTC. Its protein product is CATSASGGHHEQFF.

V is TRBV7-2 and J is TRBJ2-3; D remains unclear. Germline loops: CDR1 SGHTA, CDR2 FQGNSA. The CDR3 is made up of 14 amino acids. Deletions cut 5 bases from V and 0 bases from J, with 9 bases between. In DNA, the CDR3 is TGTGCCAGCAGCCCCTGGCGGAGCACAGATACGCAGTATTTT. It yields the protein CASSPWRSTDTQYF.

On this clone: A read error may account for a junction end that differs from germline. Other DNA sequences in the same sample also yield this CDR3. This sequence joins TRBV5-4 and TRBJ2-7, with 10 nucleotides matching TRBD2. This CDR3 region has 14 residues. Germline CDR1 reads SGHNT; CDR2 reads YYREEE (reference sequence). In DNA, the CDR3 is TGTGCCAGCAGCTTGGCTAGCGGGGGAGGCGAGCAATACTTC. Translation gives CASSLASGGGEQYF.